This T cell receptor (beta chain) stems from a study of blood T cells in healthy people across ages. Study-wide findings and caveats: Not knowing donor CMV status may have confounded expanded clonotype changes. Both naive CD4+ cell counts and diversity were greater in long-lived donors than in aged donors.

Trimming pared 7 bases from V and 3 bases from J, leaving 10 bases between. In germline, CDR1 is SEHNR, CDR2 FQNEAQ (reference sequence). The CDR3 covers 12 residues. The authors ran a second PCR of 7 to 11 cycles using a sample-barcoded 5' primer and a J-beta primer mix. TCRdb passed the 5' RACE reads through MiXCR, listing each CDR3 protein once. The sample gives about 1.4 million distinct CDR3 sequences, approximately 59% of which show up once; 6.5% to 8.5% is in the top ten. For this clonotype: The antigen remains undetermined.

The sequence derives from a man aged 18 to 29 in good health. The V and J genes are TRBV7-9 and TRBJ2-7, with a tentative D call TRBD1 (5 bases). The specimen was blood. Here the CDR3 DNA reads TGTGCCAGCATCGACAGCTTCTACGAGCAGTACTTC. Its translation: CASIDSFYEQYF.